This T cell receptor beta chain was sequenced during a study of beta chain features in type 1 diabetes. Study conclusions and caveats: Here, the possible influence of HLA type (on TCRB rearrangement) remained unresolved.

TCRB transcripts that were expressed got sequenced, as all of the isolated RNA had been reverse transcribed. Some clones are missing from TCRdb's copy, which holds only in-frame ones; the method was immunoSEQ multiplex PCR. The sample shows roughly 610,000 clones, around 15% of them seen only once. The germline V gene encodes CDR1 SGHTA and CDR2 FQGNSA. V was cut by 0 bases and J by 6 bases, with 12 bases left in between. The CDR3 has 16 amino acids. For this clone: Its target is unknown.

This receptor was identified in a young man in good health. Sequenced: naive CD4+ T cells from blood. The chain joins TRBV7-2 to TRBJ1-6; D perhaps matches TRBD1 (6 bases). CDR3 protein: CASSLAWGRSNSPLHF. CDR3 DNA sequence: TGTGCCAGCAGCTTAGCGTGGGGGCGGAGTAATTCACCCCTCCACTTT.